The next 11 T cell receptor beta chains were all read from a single sample in a study of control samples from healthy donors and cancer patients. Some clones are missing from TCRdb's copy, which holds only in-frame ones; the method was immunoSEQ multiplex PCR. Among some 79,000 clones listed, about 90% were seen once. Sequencing was performed on blood. These TCRs come from a woman in her 50s in good health.

The chain carries TRBV5-5 and TRBJ2-2; tentative D call: TRBD2 (6 bases). From germline, CDR1 is SGHKS and CDR2 YYEKEE (reference sequence). The length of the CDR3 is 16 residues. V lost 4 bases to trimming and J lost 6 bases, with 19 bases between them. The CDR3 spells CASSPVAGPLAGELFF. CDR3 bases: TGTGCCAGCAGCCCGGTTGCGGGACCCCTGGCCGGGGAGCTGTTTTTT.

DNA for the CDR3: TGTGCCAGTAGTATGGACCCTGGGGTGAGCTATGGCTACACCTTC. The encoded protein is CASSMDPGVSYGYTF. V gene TRBV19 combines with J gene TRBJ1-2; no clear D gene. V gave up 3 bases and J gave up 4 bases, with 15 bases separating them. From germline, CDR1 is LNHDA and CDR2 SQIVND (reference sequence). CDR3 length: 15 residues.

The rearrangement links TRBV28 to TRBJ2-5; D assignment may be TRBD1 or TRBD2 (5 bases each). The J call is doubtful: the DNA matches TRBJ2-7 better. The CDR3 length is 14 residues. In germline, CDR1 is MDHEN, CDR2 SYDVKM. The CDR3 spells CASSHGTSSYEQYF. The DNA for the CDR3 is TGTGCCAGCAGTCACGGGACGAGCTCCTACGAGCAGTACTTC.

The J gene is TRBJ2-7, the V gene TRBV7-9; 8 bases map to TRBD1. J was trimmed by 7 bases and V by 4 bases; bases with no gene match: 21. This CDR3 region has 18 residues. The germline V gene has CDR1 SEHNR and CDR2 FQNEAQ (reference sequence). CDR3: CASSSTGGAPGRVGEQYF. CDR3 in DNA: TGTGCCAGCAGCTCCACAGGGGGTGCCCCCGGTCGAGTGGGTGAGCAGTACTTC.

The table lists this clone with a few counts. This chain joins TRBV5-1 and TRBJ1-4; D is uncertain. This CDR3 has 13 amino acids. Looked up from germline, CDR1 is SGHRS and CDR2 is YFSETQ. V was trimmed by 4 bases and J by 7 bases, leaving 11 bases between them. DNA of the CDR3: TGCGCCAGCAGCGCTTCCCGTGGTGAAAAACTGTTTTTT. This codes for CASSASRGEKLFF.

The chain employs TRBV12-3 or TRBV12-4 and TRBJ2-1; no clear D gene. The CDR3 consists of 12 residues. V was cut by 5 bases and J by 11 bases, with 13 bases left in between. DNA of the CDR3: TGTGCCAGCAGTCTCTCGGACGGAAAGCAGTTCTTC. The encoded protein is CASSLSDGKQFF.

The genes are TRBV29-1 and TRBJ2-7; the match to TRBD2 covers 9 bases. The CDR3 loop spans 14 amino acids. Looked up from germline, CDR1 is SQVTM and CDR2 is ANQGSEA. Unmatched junction bases numbered 9, after V lost 6 bases and J lost 3 bases. This CDR3 reads CSVGTGTSFYEQYF. The CDR3 region has the DNA TGCAGCGTGGGTACCGGGACTAGCTTCTACGAGCAGTACTTC.

The J gene is TRBJ1-1, the V gene TRBV28; D perhaps matches TRBD1 (5 bases). The CDR3 extends over 13 amino acids. With 4 bases removed from V and 4 bases from J, the gap between germline ends came to 10 bases. Germline lookup yields CDR1 MDHEN and CDR2 SYDVKM. DNA of the CDR3: TGTGCCAGCAGTTCCCTCGGGGGCACTGAAGCTTTCTTT. Protein product: CASSSLGGTEAFF. The whole variable domain, remainder taken from reference TRBV28 and TRBJ1-1, is DVKVTQSSRYLVKRTGEKVFLECVQDMDHENMFWYRQDPGLGLRLIYFSYDVKMKEKGDIPEGYSVSREKKERFSLILESASTNQTSMYLCASSSLGGTEAFFGQGTRLTVV.

This clone was detected only once. The genes are TRBV15 and TRBJ2-3; D is unresolved. The CDR3 has 15 residues. Germline-derived CDR1 and CDR2 are LNHNV and YYDKDF (reference sequence). V gave up 3 bases and J gave up 0 bases, with 10 bases separating them. CDR3 sequence (DNA): TGTGCCACCAGCAGGGATAGGTCTAGCACAGATACGCAGTATTTT. This encodes CATSRDRSSTDTQYF.

V gene TRBV10-2 combines with J gene TRBJ2-3; D gene unclear. The V end lost 9 bases, the J end lost 3 bases, and 4 bases lay between the germline ends. This CDR3 has 10 residues. Germline CDR1 reads WSHSY; CDR2 reads SAAADI. The CDR3 DNA sequence: TGCGCCAGTGGTACAGATACGCAGTATTTT. It translates to CASGTDTQYF.

V usage is TRBV7-3 and J usage is TRBJ2-5, with a weak D call TRBD2 (6 bases). This CDR3 has 13 amino acids. V shed 5 bases and J shed 9 bases, with 16 bases lying between them. Germline values: CDR1 SGHTA, CDR2 FQGTGA. The chain's CDR3 is CASSPGSGEAQYF. The CDR3, as DNA: TGTGCCAGCAGCCCGGGGAGTGGGGAGGCCCAGTACTTC. The whole variable domain, filled in from reference TRBV7-3 and TRBJ2-5, reads GAGVSQTPSNKVTEKGKYVELRCDPISGHTALYWYRQSLGQGPEFLIYFQGTGAADDSGLPNDRFFAVRPEGSVSTLKIQRTERGDSAVYLCASSPGSGEAQYFGPGTRLLVL.